Listed below are T cell receptor beta chains from one sample, sequenced in a study of CD8+ T cells in alopecia areata. Generated by immunoSEQ multiplex PCR, the TCRdb table keeps only in-frame clones and is missing some. The data hold about 140,000 clones, with 85% to 90% observed a single time. The sequencing here drew on CD8+ T cells sorted from blood, taken at week 4, from a patient treated with tofacitinib. These receptor sequences come from a human donor with alopecia areata. CDR3s include the opening cysteine and the closing phenylalanine or tryptophan. The order of the fields is clone size, D gene, V gene, J gene, CDR3 protein, CDR3 DNA. A D gene is named only where the DNA matches it firmly. Size tells how often a clone was seen (once, few, many) or the class of an expanded clone, and some rows leave it out.

clone_size: once; d_call: -; v_call: TRBV2; j_call: TRBJ1-1; cdr3_aa: CASSFSLRGEAFF; cdr3_nt: TGTGCCAGCAGTTTTTCCCTCAGGGGTGAAGCTTTCTTT
clone_size: -; d_call: TRBD1; v_call: TRBV11-2; j_call: TRBJ2-3; cdr3_aa: CASSLDVQGSTDTQYF; cdr3_nt: TGTGCCAGCAGCTTAGATGTACAGGGGAGCACAGATACGCAGTATTTT
clone_size: -; d_call: TRBD2; v_call: TRBV4-2; j_call: TRBJ2-3; cdr3_aa: CASSQEGLADVTDTQYF; cdr3_nt: TGTGCCAGCAGCCAAGAGGGACTAGCGGACGTCACAGATACGCAGTATTTT
clone_size: once; d_call: -; v_call: TRBV14; j_call: TRBJ2-1; cdr3_aa: CASSRGGNEQFF; cdr3_nt: TGTGCCAGCAGCCGCGGCGGCAATGAGCAGTTCTTC
clone_size: -; d_call: -; v_call: TRBV5-6; j_call: TRBJ2-7; cdr3_aa: CASSPSGLSYEQYF; cdr3_nt: TGTGCCAGCAGCCCCTCTGGACTTTCCTACGAGCAGTACTTC
clone_size: -; d_call: -; v_call: TRBV9; j_call: TRBJ2-1; cdr3_aa: CASSPPSSYNEQFF; cdr3_nt: TGTGCCAGCAGCCCCCCTAGCTCCTACAATGAGCAGTTCTTC
clone_size: -; d_call: TRBD1; v_call: TRBV30; j_call: TRBJ2-2; cdr3_aa: CAWTPGQGNTGELFF; cdr3_nt: TGTGCCTGGACACCGGGACAGGGGAACACCGGGGAGCTGTTTTTT
clone_size: -; d_call: TRBD1; v_call: TRBV2; j_call: TRBJ1-4; cdr3_aa: CASTGQGNEKLFF; cdr3_nt: TGTGCCAGCACGGGACAGGGGAACGAAAAACTGTTTTTT
clone_size: -; d_call: TRBD2; v_call: TRBV19; j_call: TRBJ2-1; cdr3_aa: CASSIVLAGGLNNEQFF; cdr3_nt: TGTGCCAGTAGTATAGTTCTAGCGGGGGGGCTGAACAATGAGCAGTTCTTC
clone_size: -; d_call: -; v_call: TRBV10-3; j_call: TRBJ2-1; cdr3_aa: CAISEASPAYNEQFF; cdr3_nt: TGTGCCATCAGTGAGGCCTCGCCCGCTTACAATGAGCAGTTCTTC
clone_size: -; d_call: -; v_call: TRBV30; j_call: TRBJ2-1; cdr3_aa: CAWSPLGAFGDEQFF; cdr3_nt: TGTGCCTGGAGTCCCCTTGGGGCTTTCGGAGATGAGCAGTTCTTC
clone_size: -; d_call: TRBD2; v_call: TRBV27; j_call: TRBJ2-7; cdr3_aa: CASSLYWPGTSGSDDEQYF; cdr3_nt: TGTGCCAGCAGTTTATACTGGCCCGGGACTAGCGGGAGTGATGACGAGCAGTACTTC
clone_size: -; d_call: TRBD1; v_call: TRBV16; j_call: TRBJ1-4; cdr3_aa: CASSHSDREKLFF; cdr3_nt: TGTGCCAGCAGCCACTCGGACAGGGAAAAACTGTTTTTT
clone_size: -; d_call: TRBD1; v_call: TRBV19; j_call: TRBJ1-5; cdr3_aa: CASEGQGDQPQHF; cdr3_nt: TGTGCCAGCGAGGGACAGGGAGATCAGCCCCAGCATTTT
clone_size: -; d_call: -; v_call: TRBV30; j_call: TRBJ2-3; cdr3_aa: CAWSVIQVGGTDTQYF; cdr3_nt: TGTGCCTGGAGTGTGATACAGGTTGGGGGCACAGATACGCAGTATTTT
clone_size: few; d_call: TRBD2; v_call: TRBV27; j_call: TRBJ2-7; cdr3_aa: CASSSTSGSLLMNEQYF; cdr3_nt: TGTGCCAGCAGTTCGACTAGCGGGAGTCTCTTGATGAACGAGCAGTACTTC
clone_size: -; d_call: -; v_call: TRBV19; j_call: TRBJ1-2; cdr3_aa: CASSIVGSTNYGYTF; cdr3_nt: TGTGCCAGTAGTATCGTTGGGAGTACTAACTATGGCTACACCTTC
clone_size: once; d_call: -; v_call: TRBV10-3; j_call: TRBJ2-3; cdr3_aa: CAISGGPTDTQYF; cdr3_nt: TGTGCCATCAGTGGAGGTCCCACAGATACGCAGTATTTT